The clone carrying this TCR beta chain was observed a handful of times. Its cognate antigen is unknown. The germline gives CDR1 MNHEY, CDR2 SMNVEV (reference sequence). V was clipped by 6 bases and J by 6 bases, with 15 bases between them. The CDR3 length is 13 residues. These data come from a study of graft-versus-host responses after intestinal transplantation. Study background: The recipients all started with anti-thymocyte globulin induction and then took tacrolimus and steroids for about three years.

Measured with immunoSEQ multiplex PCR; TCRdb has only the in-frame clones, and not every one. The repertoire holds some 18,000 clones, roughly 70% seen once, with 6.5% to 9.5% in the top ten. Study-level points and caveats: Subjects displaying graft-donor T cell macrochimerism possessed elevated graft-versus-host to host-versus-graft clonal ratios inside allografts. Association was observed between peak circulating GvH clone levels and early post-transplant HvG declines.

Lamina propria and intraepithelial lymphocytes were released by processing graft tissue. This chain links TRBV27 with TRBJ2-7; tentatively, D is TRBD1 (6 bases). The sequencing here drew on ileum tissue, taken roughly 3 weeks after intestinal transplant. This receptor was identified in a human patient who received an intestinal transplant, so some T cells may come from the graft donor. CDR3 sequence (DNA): TGTGCCAGCAGCCAAAGGGGGTGGGTCGAGCAGTACTTC. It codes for CASSQRGWVEQYF.